The next 18 T cell receptor beta chains were all read from a single sample in a study of PD-L1 blockade in urothelial cancer. Time point denoted: pretreatment peripheral blood. TCRdb's table, derived via immunoSEQ multiplex PCR, lists solely in-frame clones and lacks some. The sample records 70,000 to 90,000 clones, more than 75% being singletons. The sequencing used PBMCs, collected around atezolizumab (anti-PD-L1) treatment. All receptors derive from a man aged 55-75 years with urothelial cancer.

V usage is TRBV5-6 and J usage is TRBJ1-2; 8 bases align to TRBD1. Trimming took 3 bases from V and 3 from J; bases not matched to a gene: 10. This CDR3 region has 16 residues. Germline V CDR1 and CDR2: SGHDT, YYEEEE. As DNA, the CDR3 is TGTGCCAGCAGCTGGGGGACAGGCAAGTCAGACTATGGCTACACCTTC. This sequence encodes CASSWGTGKSDYGYTF.

The chain employs TRBV7-8 and TRBJ2-1; D might be TRBD1 (5 bases). The CDR3 runs to 15 residues. V was clipped by 5 bases and J by 3 bases, with 14 bases between them. Germline V gene lookup returns CDR1 SGHVS and CDR2 FQNEAQ. The CDR3 DNA follows: TGTGCCAGCAGCACTTGGACACGTAACTACAATGAGCAGTTCTTC. Translation gives CASSTWTRNYNEQFF. Full variable domain (missing parts from reference TRBV7-8 and TRBJ2-1): GAGVSQSPRYKVAKRGQDVALRCDPISGHVSLFWYQQALGQGPEFLTYFQNEAQLDKSGLPSDRFFAERPEGSVSTLKIQRTQQEDSAVYLCASSTWTRNYNEQFFGPGTRLTVL.

This chain connects TRBV30 to TRBJ1-1; no clear D. Germline loops: CDR1 GTSNPN, CDR2 SVGIG (reference sequence). Trimming pared 0 bases from V and 1 base from J, leaving 9 bases between. This CDR3 has 14 amino acids. CDR3 DNA sequence: TGTGCCTGGAGTGTGGGCAGTCCGAACACTGAAGCTTTCTTT. Its protein is CAWSVGSPNTEAFF.

V gene TRBV10-3 combines with J gene TRBJ2-7; D perhaps matches TRBD2 (6 bases). There are 15 residues in the CDR3. Trimming left V 11 bases short and J 7 bases short, with 27 bases between. In germline, CDR1 is ENHRY, CDR2 SYGVKD. The CDR3 DNA reads as TGTGCCGCATCCGGGGGAGAAGGGTCTAGTTGGGAGCAGTACTTC. Residues: CAASGGEGSSWEQYF.

The chain recombines TRBV7-9 with TRBJ1-5, with D hard to call. V was trimmed by 5 bases and J by 5 bases, leaving 7 bases between them. Germline CDR1 SEHNR, CDR2 FQNEAQ (reference sequence). The CDR3 covers 12 residues. As DNA, the CDR3 is TGTGCCAGCAGCCCTTCAGATCAGCCCCAGCATTTT. It yields the protein CASSPSDQPQHF. The full variable domain, completed using reference TRBV7-9 and TRBJ1-5, is DTGVSQNPRHKITKRGQNVTFRCDPISEHNRLYWYRQTLGQGPEFLTYFQNEAQLEKSRLLSDRFSAERPKGSFSTLEIQRTEQGDSAMYLCASSPSDQPQHFGDGTRLSIL.

The CDR3 region is CASMPDSSTDTQYF. The CDR3 region has the DNA TGCGCCAGCATGCCGGACTCTAGCACAGATACGCAGTATTTT. The rearrangement links TRBV5-1 to TRBJ2-3, with a tentative D call TRBD2 (5 bases). V was shortened by 6 bases and J by 0 bases, with 11 bases between the two germline ends. The CDR3 consists of 14 residues. The V gene's germline CDR1 is SGHRS and CDR2 YFSETQ.

This clone was seen a handful of times. V and J are TRBV4-1 and TRBJ2-3, with D tentatively TRBD2 (7 bases). Germline values: CDR1 MGHRA, CDR2 YSYEKL. The ends were cut back, 3 bases at V and 7 bases at J, with 20 bases in the middle. CDR3 length equals 16 residues. The CDR3 sequence is CASSQTPGGSEYTQYF. As DNA, the CDR3 is TGCGCCAGCAGCCAGACCCCGGGGGGCTCGGAATATACGCAGTATTTT.

This clone was counted only a few times. This chain connects TRBV6-1 to TRBJ1-2; 8 bases match TRBD1. Per germline, CDR1 MNHNS and CDR2 SASEGT. The CDR3 runs to 15 residues. V trimming: 5 bases; J trimming: 8 bases; junction bases outside the gene matches: 13. The CDR3 coding sequence is TGTGCCAGCAGTCCCCCGCCGGACAGGGTGATGGGCTACACCTTC. It codes for CASSPPPDRVMGYTF.

This chain joins TRBV10-1 and TRBJ1-2; D not resolved. CDR3 length: 16 residues. Germline values: CDR1 WNHNN, CDR2 SYGVQD (reference sequence). V lost 2 bases, J lost 5 bases, and 18 bases lay in between. CDR3 in DNA: TGCGCCAGCAGTGAGCATCGTTCTGGGAGGGAATATGGCTACACCTTC. Translating it yields CASSEHRSGREYGYTF.

V gene TRBV5-1 combines with J gene TRBJ2-3, with D tentatively TRBD1 (6 bases). The CDR3 consists of 15 residues. The V and J ends lost 4 bases and 0 bases respectively, with 12 bases between them. Germline loops: CDR1 SGHRS, CDR2 YFSETQ. CDR3 sequence reads: CASSTGQTSTDTQYF. CDR3 nucleotide sequence: TGCGCCAGCAGCACTGGACAGACGAGCACAGATACGCAGTATTTT.

The V gene is TRBV5-1, the J gene TRBJ1-1; D is unclear. Germline-derived CDR1 and CDR2 are SGHRS and YFSETQ. Trimming stripped 4 bases from V and 2 bases from J, with 15 bases between. The CDR3 length is 15 residues. The CDR3 nucleotides are TGCGCCAGCAGCCCCGAGCGGGCAAGAAACACTGAAGCTTTCTTT. As protein: CASSPERARNTEAFF. Drawing the rest from reference TRBV5-1 and TRBJ1-1, the complete variable domain is KAGVTQTPRYLIKTRGQQVTLSCSPISGHRSVSWYQQTPGQGLQFLFEYFSETQRNKGNFPGRFSGRQFSNSRSEMNVSTLELGDSALYLCASSPERARNTEAFFGQGTRLTVV.

J is TRBJ1-4 and V is TRBV18, with TRBD1 matching 10 bases. The CDR3 sequence is 16 residues long. From germline, CDR1 is KGHSH and CDR2 LQKENI. V trimming: 3 bases; J trimming: 3 bases; junction bases outside the gene matches: 4. CDR3 nucleotide sequence: TGTGCCAGCTCACCTGACAGGGGGCCTTCTAATGAAAAACTGTTTTTT. Protein sequence: CASSPDRGPSNEKLFF.

The rearrangement joins TRBV27 to TRBJ2-7, with a possible D match to TRBD1 (6 bases). This CDR3 region has 15 residues. V was cut by 8 bases and J by 6 bases, with 23 bases left in between. Per the germline V gene, CDR1 is MNHEY and CDR2 is SMNVEV (reference sequence). DNA of the CDR3: TGTGCCAGCTCATTTTCTCCGGGACACCGGACCGAGCAGTACTTC. Protein: CASSFSPGHRTEQYF.

The chain couples TRBV9 to TRBJ1-1; 8 bases fit TRBD1. Germline-derived CDR1 and CDR2 are SGDLS and YYNGEE. V dropped 2 bases and J dropped 6; count of bases not matched to a gene: 9. CDR3 length: 15 residues. The CDR3 protein is CASSVQPDRVAEAFF. The CDR3 DNA follows: TGTGCCAGCAGCGTCCAACCGGACAGGGTAGCTGAAGCTTTCTTT.

This chain uses TRBV7-3 with TRBJ1-5, with TRBD1 as a possible D gene (5 bases). Germline V gene lookup returns CDR1 SGHTA and CDR2 FQGTGA. Trimming stripped 3 bases from V and 4 bases from J, with 7 bases between. The CDR3 has 13 residues. In nucleotides, the CDR3 is TGTGCCAGCAGCTTTAGGGGAAATCAGCCCCAGCATTTT. Encoded protein: CASSFRGNQPQHF.

V and J are TRBV4-3 and TRBJ2-7; 10 bases are shared with TRBD2. Germline V gene data show CDR1 as LGHNA and CDR2 as YSLEER. The CDR3 loop spans 15 amino acids. V was pared by 4 bases and J by 1 base, with 4 bases of the junction left unmatched. CDR3 sequence reads: CASSLGTSESYEQYF. CDR3 nucleotide sequence: TGCGCCAGCAGCCTCGGGACTAGCGAATCCTACGAGCAGTACTTC.

The gene calls are TRBV11-3 and TRBJ1-6, with no clear D. This CDR3 has 15 residues. Germline V lookup: CDR1 SGHNT, CDR2 YENEEA. Trimming removed 5 bases at V and 9 bases at J, with 17 bases between. In nucleotides, the CDR3 is TGTGCCAGCAGCGGACCGGCGGGAGCCGCTTCACCCCTCCACTTT. Translating it yields CASSGPAGAASPLHF.

CDR3 nucleotide sequence: TGCGCCAGCAGCCAAGAGACAGGGGTCTTCTCCTACGAGCAGTACTTC. Protein product: CASSQETGVFSYEQYF. The gene calls are TRBV4-3 and TRBJ2-7; 8 bases fit TRBD1. The CDR3 totals 16 residues. Germline V gives CDR1 LGHNA, CDR2 YSLEER. V shed 0 bases, J shed 0 bases, and the junction held 4 bases outside the gene matches.